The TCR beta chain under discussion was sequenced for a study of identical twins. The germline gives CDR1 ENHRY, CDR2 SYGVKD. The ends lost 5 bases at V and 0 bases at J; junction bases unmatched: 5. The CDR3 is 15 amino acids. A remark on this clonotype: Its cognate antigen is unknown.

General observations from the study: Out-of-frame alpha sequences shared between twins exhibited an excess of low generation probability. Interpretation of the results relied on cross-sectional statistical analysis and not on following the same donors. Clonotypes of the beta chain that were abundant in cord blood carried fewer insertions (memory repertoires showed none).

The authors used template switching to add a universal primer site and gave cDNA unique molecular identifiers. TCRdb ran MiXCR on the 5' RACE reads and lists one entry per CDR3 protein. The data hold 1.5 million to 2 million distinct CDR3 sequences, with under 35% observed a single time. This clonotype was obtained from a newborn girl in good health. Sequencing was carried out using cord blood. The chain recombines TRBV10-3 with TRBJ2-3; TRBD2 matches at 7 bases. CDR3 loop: CAISWRLASTDTQYF. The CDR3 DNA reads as TGTGCCATCAGTTGGAGACTAGCCAGCACAGATACGCAGTATTTT.